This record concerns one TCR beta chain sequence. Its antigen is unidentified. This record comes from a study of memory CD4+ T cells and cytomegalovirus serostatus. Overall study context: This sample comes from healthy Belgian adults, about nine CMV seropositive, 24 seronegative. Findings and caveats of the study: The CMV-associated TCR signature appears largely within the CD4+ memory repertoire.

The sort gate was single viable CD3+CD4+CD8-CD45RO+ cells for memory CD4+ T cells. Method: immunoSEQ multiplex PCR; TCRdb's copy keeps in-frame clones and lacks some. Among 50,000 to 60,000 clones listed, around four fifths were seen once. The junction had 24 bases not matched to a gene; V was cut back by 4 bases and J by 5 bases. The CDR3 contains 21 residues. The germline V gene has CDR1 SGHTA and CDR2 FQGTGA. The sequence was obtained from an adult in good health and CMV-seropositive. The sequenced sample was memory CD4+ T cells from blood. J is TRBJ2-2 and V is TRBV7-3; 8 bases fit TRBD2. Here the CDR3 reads CASSSQPPRLARDRGTGELFF. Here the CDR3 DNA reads TGTGCCAGCAGCTCCCAACCCCCCCGACTAGCGAGAGATCGGGGTACCGGGGAGCTGTTTTTT. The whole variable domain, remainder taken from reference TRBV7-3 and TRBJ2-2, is GAGVSQTPSNKVTEKGKYVELRCDPISGHTALYWYRQSLGQGPEFLIYFQGTGAADDSGLPNDRFFAVRPEGSVSTLKIQRTERGDSAVYLCASSSQPPRLARDRGTGELFFGEGSRLTVL.